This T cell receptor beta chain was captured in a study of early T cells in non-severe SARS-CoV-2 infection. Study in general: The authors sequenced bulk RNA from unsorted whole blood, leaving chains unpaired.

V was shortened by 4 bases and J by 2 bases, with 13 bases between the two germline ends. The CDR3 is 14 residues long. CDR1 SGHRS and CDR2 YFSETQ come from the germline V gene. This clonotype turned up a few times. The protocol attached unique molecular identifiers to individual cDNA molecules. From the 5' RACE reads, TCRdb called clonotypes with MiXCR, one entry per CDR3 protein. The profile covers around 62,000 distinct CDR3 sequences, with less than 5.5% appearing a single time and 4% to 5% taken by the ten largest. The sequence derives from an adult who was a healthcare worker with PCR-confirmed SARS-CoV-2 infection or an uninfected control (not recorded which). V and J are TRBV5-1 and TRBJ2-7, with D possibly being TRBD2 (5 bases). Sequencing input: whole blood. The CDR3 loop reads CASSPLGDTYEQYF. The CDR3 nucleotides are TGCGCCAGCAGCCCCCTGGGAGACACCTACGAGCAGTACTTC.